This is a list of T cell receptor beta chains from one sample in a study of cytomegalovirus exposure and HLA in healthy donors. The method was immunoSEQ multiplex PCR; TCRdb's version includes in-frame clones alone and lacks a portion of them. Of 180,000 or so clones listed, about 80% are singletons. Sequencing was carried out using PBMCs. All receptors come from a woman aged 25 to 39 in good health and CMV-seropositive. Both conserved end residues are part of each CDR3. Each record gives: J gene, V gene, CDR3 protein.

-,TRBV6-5,CASRSLQGSEQYF
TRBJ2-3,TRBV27,CASSSPSGTDTQYF
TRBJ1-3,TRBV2,CASSSLGTGGNTIYF
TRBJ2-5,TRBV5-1,CASSPTGFGETQYF
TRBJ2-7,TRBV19,CASSMTTPSYEQYF
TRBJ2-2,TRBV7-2,CASSLAGGLGELFF
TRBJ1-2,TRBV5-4,CASSLRAVGGLYGYTF
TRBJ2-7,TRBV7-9,CASSFSLTVSSYEQYF
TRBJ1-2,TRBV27,CASSSTGSSGYTF
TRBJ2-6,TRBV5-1,CASSLDRIGSGANVLTF
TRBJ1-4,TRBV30,CAWNQGAEEKLFF
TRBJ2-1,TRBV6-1,CAISTSAPNEQFF
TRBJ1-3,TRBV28,CASSLSRPDSGNTIYF
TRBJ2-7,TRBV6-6,CASSYSTASSTYEQYF
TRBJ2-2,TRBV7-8,CASSLGQFLGGELFF
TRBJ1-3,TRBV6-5,CASSYRRADGNTIYF
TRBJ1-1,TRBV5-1,CASSSGQLKLNTEAFF
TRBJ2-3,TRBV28,CASSFLQTSGVTDTQYF
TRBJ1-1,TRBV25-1,CASHSNLNTEAFF
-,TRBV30,CAWVDRLKGDTGELFF
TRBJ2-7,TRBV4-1,CASSPANFGTFQDEQYF
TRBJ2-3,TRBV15,CATSRPGWGGDTQYF
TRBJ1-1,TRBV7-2,CASSRSMSFRGIYTEAFF
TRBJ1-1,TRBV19,CASSEQGQEAFF
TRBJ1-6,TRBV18,CASSPRQQSSYNSPLHF